This T cell receptor beta chain was captured in a study of spatial heterogeneity in lung cancer. At the level of the study: Mean representation of each unique TCR and UMI combination in the raw reads exceeded eight occurrences.

TCRdb independently ran MiXCR on the 5' RACE reads; one entry per CDR3 protein. The profile covers some 20,000 distinct CDR3 sequences, with approximately 3.3% appearing a single time and 29% taken by the ten largest. The time point denotes: sample taken at primary tumor resection. Unsorted samples of tumor, nontumor lung or frozen PBMC had their whole RNA sequenced. The donor group consisted of 55 to 85 patients who had untreated, early-stage non-small cell lung cancer. Study-wide results and limits: In blood, ubiquitous expanded tumor TCRs appeared more at resection than follow-up.

This CDR3 contains 14 residues. Looked up from germline, CDR1 is ENHRY and CDR2 is SYGVKD. V was trimmed by 3 bases and J by 0 bases, leaving 6 bases between them. This clonotype was found many times. The antigen is unknown. The specimen was PBMCs, collected at surgery. This receptor was obtained from a female donor with early-stage non-small cell lung cancer. The chain couples TRBV10-3 to TRBJ1-3; no clear D. For the CDR3, the DNA is TGTGCCATCAGTGATACCAACTCTGGAAACACCATATATTTT. Its protein is CAISDTNSGNTIYF.